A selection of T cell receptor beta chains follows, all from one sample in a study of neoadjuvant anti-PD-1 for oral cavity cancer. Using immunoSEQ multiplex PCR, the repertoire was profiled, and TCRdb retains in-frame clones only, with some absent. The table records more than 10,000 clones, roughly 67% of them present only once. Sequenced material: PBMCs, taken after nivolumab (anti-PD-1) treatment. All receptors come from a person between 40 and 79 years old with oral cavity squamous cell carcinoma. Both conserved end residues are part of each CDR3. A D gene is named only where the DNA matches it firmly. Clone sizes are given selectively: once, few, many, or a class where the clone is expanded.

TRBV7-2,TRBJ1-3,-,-,TGTGCCAGCGTACTGCCGGGAGAGGGGGACACCATATATTTT,CASVLPGEGDTIYF
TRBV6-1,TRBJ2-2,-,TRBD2,TGTGCCAGCAGTGAAACTAGCGGGAGGGCGTATGGGGAGCTGTTTTTT,CASSETSGRAYGELFF
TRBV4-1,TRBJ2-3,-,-,TGCGCCAGCAGCCAAGATACCGGGACCCAGGTGGCCGAAGATACGCAGTATTTT,CASSQDTGTQVAEDTQYF
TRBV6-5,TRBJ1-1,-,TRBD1,TGTGCCAGCAGTGGACCGGGACAGGGTTTCTTGGCTTTCTTT,CASSGPGQGFLAFF
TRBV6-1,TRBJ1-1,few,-,TGTGCCAGCAGTGTAGGGCTCCCTGGTAGGAGGAATGAAGCTTTCTTT,CASSVGLPGRRNEAFF
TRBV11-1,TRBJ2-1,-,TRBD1,TGTGCCAGCAGCTTAGGGACAGGGGGCTACAATGAGCAGTTCTTC,CASSLGTGGYNEQFF
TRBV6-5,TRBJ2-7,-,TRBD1,TGTGCCAGCAGTTTGACAGGGGAAGTATTCCTTTACGAGCAGTACTTC,CASSLTGEVFLYEQYF
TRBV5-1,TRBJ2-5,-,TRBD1,TGCGCCAGCAGCTTGGAGTCGACAGGGATGTACGAGACCCAGTACTTC,CASSLESTGMYETQYF
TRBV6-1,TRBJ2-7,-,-,TGTGCCAGCAGTGAAGCCCTTGGGGGGAATGCGGTCGTCGGGCAGTACTTC,CASSEALGGNAVVGQYF
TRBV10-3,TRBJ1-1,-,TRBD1,TGTGCCATCAGTGAGTCGCAGGGGGGATGGGGTAAGAACACTGAAGCTTTCTTT,CAISESQGGWGKNTEAFF
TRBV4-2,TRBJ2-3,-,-,TGTGCCAGCAGCCAAGATATGGGGGCTCCCACGGATACGCAGTATTTT,CASSQDMGAPTDTQYF
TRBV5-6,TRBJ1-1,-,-,TGTGCCAGCAGCTTGGGCACGACGAACACTGAAGCTTTCTTT,CASSLGTTNTEAFF
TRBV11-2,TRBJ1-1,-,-,TGTGCCAGCAGCTTAAGGGCCTCGGGCACTGAAGCTTTCTTT,CASSLRASGTEAFF
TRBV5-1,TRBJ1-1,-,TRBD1,TGCGCCAGCAGCTTCGGCATAGCGACAGGGCTCACTGAAGCTTTCTTT,CASSFGIATGLTEAFF
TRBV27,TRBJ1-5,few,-,TGTGCCAGCGGCCGGGACATTAGCAATCAGCCCCAGCATTTT,CASGRDISNQPQHF
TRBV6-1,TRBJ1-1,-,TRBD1,TGTGCCAGCAGCCCAATGACAGGGGCGGGTGAAGCTTTCTTT,CASSPMTGAGEAFF
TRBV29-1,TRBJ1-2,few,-,TGCAGCGTTGAAGCGGGCCCCAGGCATGGCTACACCTTC,CSVEAGPRHGYTF
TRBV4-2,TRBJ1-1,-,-,TGTGCCAGCAGCCAAGAATTAGGAAGGAATCAGGGTGGCACTGAAGCTTTCTTT,CASSQELGRNQGGTEAFF
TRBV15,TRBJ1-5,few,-,TGTGCCACCAGCAGAAAGGGATTTAGCAATCAGCCCCAGCATTTT,CATSRKGFSNQPQHF
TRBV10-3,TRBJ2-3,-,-,TGTGCCACGTGGGCCGGAGATACGCAGTATTTT,CATWAGDTQYF
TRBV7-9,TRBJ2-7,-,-,TGTGCGATAATGTTGGGCGGCATCAACTCCTACGAGCAGTACTTC,CAIMLGGINSYEQYF
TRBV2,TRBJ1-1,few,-,TGTGCCAGCAGAGACCAGGTCTGGGGGCTCACTGAAGCTTTCTTT,CASRDQVWGLTEAFF
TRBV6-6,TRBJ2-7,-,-,TGTGCCAGCATTGCCCCCGACAGCTACGAGCAGTACTTC,CASIAPDSYEQYF
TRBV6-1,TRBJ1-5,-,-,TGTGCCAGCAGTGAAGCACCATCGAGCCATCAGCCCCAGCATTTT,CASSEAPSSHQPQHF
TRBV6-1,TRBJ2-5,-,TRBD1,TGTGCCAGCAGTCCCCCGGGACAGGGAGAGACCCAGTACTTC,CASSPPGQGETQYF
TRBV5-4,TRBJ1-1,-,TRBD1,TGTGCCAGCAGCCCGTCGACAGGGGACCTCCTTGGGGCTTTCTTT,CASSPSTGDLLGAFF
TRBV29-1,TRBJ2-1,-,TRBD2,TGCAGCGTGCGCCCTACTAGCGGGGGGGGTAATGAGCAGTTCTTC,CSVRPTSGGGNEQFF